This TCR beta chain was obtained from a study of T-cell reconstitution after alpha-beta-depleted transplantation in children. Overall study results and limits: Certain patients had high TCRbeta diversity at day 60, and it came from recipient T cells and thymic progenitors that survived. Newly produced T cells mostly accounted for T-cell counts and diversity one year post-transplant. Several hundred expanded graft clones reportedly gave rise to the alpha-beta T cells present about two months after transplant.

Germline values: CDR1 LGHNA, CDR2 YNFKEQ. The V gene lost 0 bases and the J gene lost 1 base, with 12 bases spanning the gap. CDR3 size: 16 residues. This clonotype has a handful of counts. What it binds is unknown. This sample's TCRbeta library carried unique molecular identifier barcodes. MiXCR was run by TCRdb on the PCR reads, yielding one entry per CDR3 protein. The sample includes hundreds of thousands of distinct CDR3 sequences, 15% to 20% of them seen just once. The chain uses TRBV4-2 and TRBJ1-1; D is possibly TRBD1 (5 bases). This TCR came from a male patient aged 2 to 10 who had a stem cell transplant for acute lymphoblastic leukemia, so the T cells may come from the graft donor. This specimen was PBMCs, mostly from graft donor cells, taken 360 days after TCRalphabeta/CD19-depleted stem cell transplant. The CDR3 loop reads CASSQESWGGNTEAFF. The CDR3 DNA is TGTGCCAGCAGCCAAGAATCGTGGGGCGGGAACACTGAAGCTTTCTTT.